Sequencing of this TCR beta chain was carried out in a study of CD8+ T cells in alopecia areata (dated by TCRdb to the late 2010s). About the study as a whole: The treated patients, all with moderate-to-severe alopecia areata, were enrolled in an open-label pilot trial of oral tofacitinib given at 5 to 10 mg twice daily. The RNA source kit depended on sample type: the PAXgene miRNA kit for fixed scalp, the miRNeasy kit for PBMCs, and the RNeasy kit for mouse skin. Clonality in the scalp was compared among normal scalp (n=4), patchy alopecia areata scalp (n=8), and alopecia totalis/universalis scalp (n=8). Amplification of TCRbeta CDR3 regions was done by immunoSEQ multiplex PCR using 35 Vbeta forward primers and 13 Jbeta reverse primers. Human TCRbeta sequencing covered scalp tissue and sorted CD4+ and CD8+ peripheral blood T cells from patchy and totalis/universalis alopecia areata patients and healthy controls. In both human patients and the C3H/HeJ mouse model, the study applied high-throughput TCRbeta sequencing to look at T cell clonal expansion in alopecia areata. Tofacitinib-treated patients had biopsies at baseline and at 4 and 24 weeks of treatment, with a later scalp biopsy in several patients. Disease severity in treated patients was measured with the SALT score, which quantifies the percentage of affected scalp surface area. Patients stayed on tofacitinib for 6 to 18 months and then had 6 months of follow-up off drug so that delayed response and recurrence could be assessed.

A word on this clone: This clone's antigen is unknown. Per-base quality was not reported, and no clone a single base away is much larger than it.

What the research found in general, with its limitations: Many expanded lesional clones were found to persist in scalp and blood during tofacitinib treatment, and relapse after treatment cessation may be partly explained by this persistence. Unlike mouse skin, which is dominated by gammadelta T cells, normal human skin has resident alphabeta T cells that are also sequenced, and this complicates analysis of the scalp TCR repertoire. Because the treated cohort was small and had just a single nonresponder, larger studies are needed to establish links between baseline CD8+ expansion and response. Tofacitinib significantly decreased scalp clonality and the number of expanded CD8+ clones among the top 100 scalp clones. Compared with normal scalp, lesional scalp had higher clonality and more expanded CD8+ clones, particularly in alopecia totalis/universalis, a pattern that suggests antigenic drive. Shared TCR sequences between patients were less evident than in mice, which may be partly attributable to HLA diversity in the patient population.

Per the publication, the time point label means: 24 weeks on oral tofacitinib. Sample treatment or condition, as interpreted from the label and publication: oral pan-JAK inhibitor, 5-10 mg twice daily. Peripheral blood and lesional scalp punch biopsies were obtained from patients with alopecia areata. PBMCs were isolated by density centrifugation and stained for CD3, CD4 and CD8, after which CD4+ and CD8+ T cells were sorted on a FACSAria. Receptor libraries were prepared by the immunoSEQ multiplex PCR assay. To provide template for TCR sequencing, every sample had RNA extracted and reverse transcribed into cDNA. SuperScript III was used for first-strand cDNA synthesis, primed with a 2:1 mix of oligo-dT and random hexamers. Amplification bias was assessed with a synthetic immune receptor repertoire, and residual bias was removed computationally. Regarding the original processing steps: Raw reads were preprocessed for error removal, and CDR3 was defined according to IMGT conventions as running from the conserved cysteine to phenylalanine. Clonality was calculated as 1 minus Shannon entropy normalized by log2 of the number of productive unique TCRs. CD4 or CD8 identity of scalp clones was inferred by cross-referencing scalp TCRbeta sequences with sorted blood CD4 and CD8 repertoires. The table comes from immuneACCESS by way of TCRdb, which keeps in-frame sequences with V and J called. Part of the clones is missing from these tables; in studies checked, under half for an unresolved V gene and the rest for unknown reasons. The V and J calls and the clone size are those of that table, but D and trimming were determined from the DNA. The sample includes 200,000 or so clones, with about 62% observed a single time. The ten largest clones take up approximately 5.1% of the sample.

The CDR3 contains 14 residues, cysteine and phenylalanine counted. Kept here is only the CDR3 DNA, which spans 42 bases and is read in frame from base 1. According to the germline V gene (reference sequence), CDR1 reads PRHDT and CDR2 reads FYEKMQ. Ends trimmed: V by 5 bases, J by 5 bases; bases unmatched to a gene: 4. This chain joins TRBV13 to TRBJ1-5; TRBD1 fits 9 bases in the junction. The receptor was isolated from a human donor with alopecia areata. The sequences come from CD4+ T cells sorted from blood, collected at week 24, from a patient treated with tofacitinib. The CDR3 here reads CASSPGQGDQPQHF. The DNA sequence is TGTGCCAGCAGCCCGGGACAGGGTGATCAGCCCCAGCATTTT. The full variable domain, with segments outside the CDR3 supplied by the reference TRBV13 and TRBJ1-5 proteins, appears as AAGVIQSPRHLIKEKRETATLKCYPIPRHDTVYWYQQGPGQDPQFLISFYEKMQSDKGSIPDRFSAQQFSDYHSELNMSSLELGDSALYFCASSPGQGDQPQHFGDGTRLSIL.